This T cell receptor (beta chain) comes out of a study of cytomegalovirus exposure and HLA in healthy donors. The study's findings and limits: Accounts indicate the classifier identified cytomegalovirus status with strong specificity and sensitivity.

The length of the CDR3 is 14 residues. Trimming pared 5 bases from V and 5 bases from J, leaving 12 bases between. Germline loops: CDR1 SEHNR, CDR2 FQNEAQ (reference sequence). Repertoires were generated with immunoSEQ multiplex PCR, while TCRdb's copy carries only in-frame clones and drops some. The table shows 130,000 or so clones, with roughly 90% occurring only once. Details on this clone: Its specificity is unknown.

What was sequenced was PBMCs. The clonotype comes from a woman between 18 and 29 years old in good health and CMV-seronegative. This chain uses TRBV7-9 with TRBJ1-4; D is ambiguous. CDR3 residues: CASSPGSGNEKLFF. The CDR3 DNA sequence: TGTGCCAGCAGCCCGGGGTCGGGAAATGAAAAACTGTTTTTT.